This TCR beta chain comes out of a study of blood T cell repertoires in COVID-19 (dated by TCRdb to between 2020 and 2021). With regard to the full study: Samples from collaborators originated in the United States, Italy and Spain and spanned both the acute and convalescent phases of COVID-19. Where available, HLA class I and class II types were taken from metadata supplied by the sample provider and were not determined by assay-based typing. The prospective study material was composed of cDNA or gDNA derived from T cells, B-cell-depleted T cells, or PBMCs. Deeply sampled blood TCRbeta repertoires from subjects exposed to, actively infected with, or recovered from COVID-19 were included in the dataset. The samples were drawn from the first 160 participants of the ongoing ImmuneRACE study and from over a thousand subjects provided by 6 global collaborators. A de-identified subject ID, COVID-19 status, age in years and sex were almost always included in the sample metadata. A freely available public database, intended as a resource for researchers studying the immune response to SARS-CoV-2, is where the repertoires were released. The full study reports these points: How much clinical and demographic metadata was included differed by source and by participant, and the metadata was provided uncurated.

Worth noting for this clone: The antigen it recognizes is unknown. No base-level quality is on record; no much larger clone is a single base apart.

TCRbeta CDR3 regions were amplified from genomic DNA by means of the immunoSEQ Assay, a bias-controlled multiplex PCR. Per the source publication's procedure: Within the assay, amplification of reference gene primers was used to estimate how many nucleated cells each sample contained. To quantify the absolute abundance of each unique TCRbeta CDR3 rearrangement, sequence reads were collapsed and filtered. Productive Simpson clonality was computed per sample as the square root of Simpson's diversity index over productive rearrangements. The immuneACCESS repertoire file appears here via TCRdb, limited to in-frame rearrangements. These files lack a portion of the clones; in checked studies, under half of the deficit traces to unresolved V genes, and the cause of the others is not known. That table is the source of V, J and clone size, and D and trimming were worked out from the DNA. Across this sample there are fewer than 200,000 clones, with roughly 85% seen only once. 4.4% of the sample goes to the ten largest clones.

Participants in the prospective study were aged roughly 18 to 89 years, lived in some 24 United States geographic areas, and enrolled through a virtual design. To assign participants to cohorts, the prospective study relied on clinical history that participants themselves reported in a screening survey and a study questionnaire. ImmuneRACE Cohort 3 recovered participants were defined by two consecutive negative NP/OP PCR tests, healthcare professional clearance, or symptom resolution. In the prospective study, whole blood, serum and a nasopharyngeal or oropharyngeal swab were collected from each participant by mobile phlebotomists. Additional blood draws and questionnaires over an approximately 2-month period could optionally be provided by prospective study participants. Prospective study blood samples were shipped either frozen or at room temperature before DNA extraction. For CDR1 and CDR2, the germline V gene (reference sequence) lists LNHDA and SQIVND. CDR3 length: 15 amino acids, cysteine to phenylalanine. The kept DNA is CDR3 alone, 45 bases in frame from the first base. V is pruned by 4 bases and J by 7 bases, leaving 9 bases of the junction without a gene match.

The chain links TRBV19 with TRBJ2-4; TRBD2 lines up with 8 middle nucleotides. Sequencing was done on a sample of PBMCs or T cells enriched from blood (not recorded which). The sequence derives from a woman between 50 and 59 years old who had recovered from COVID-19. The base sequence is TGTGCCAGTAGTACTCTGACCCCGGGAGGGAACATTCAGTACTTC. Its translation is CASSTLTPGGNIQYF. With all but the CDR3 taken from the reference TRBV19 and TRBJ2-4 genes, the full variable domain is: DGGITQSPKYLFRKEGQNVTLSCEQNLNHDAMYWYRQDPGQGLRLIYYSQIVNDFQKGDIAEGYSVSREKKESFPLTVTSAQKNPTAFYLCASSTLTPGGNIQYFGAGTRLSVL.